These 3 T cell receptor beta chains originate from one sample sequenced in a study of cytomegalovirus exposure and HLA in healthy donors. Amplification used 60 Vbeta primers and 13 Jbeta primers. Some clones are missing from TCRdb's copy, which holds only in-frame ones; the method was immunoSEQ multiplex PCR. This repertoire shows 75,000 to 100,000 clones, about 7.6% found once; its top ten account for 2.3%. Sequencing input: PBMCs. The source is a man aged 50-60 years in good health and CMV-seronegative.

The CDR3 loop reads CASRISGSTTGELFF. The CDR3 DNA reads TGTGCCAGCAGGATTAGCGGGAGTACCACCGGGGAGCTGTTTTTT. This rearrangement joins TRBV6-1 to TRBJ2-2; 9 bases line up with TRBD2. The germline gives CDR1 MNHNS, CDR2 SASEGT. The CDR3 is 15 amino acids. Germline trimming cut 6 bases from V and 4 bases from J; bases unmatched to any gene: 6.

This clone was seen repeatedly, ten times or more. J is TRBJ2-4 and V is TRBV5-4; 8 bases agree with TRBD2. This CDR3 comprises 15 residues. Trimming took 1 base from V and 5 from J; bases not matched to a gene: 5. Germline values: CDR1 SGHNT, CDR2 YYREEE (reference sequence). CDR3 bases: TGTGCCAGCAGCTTGACGGGAGGGAACGAAAACATTCAGTACTTC. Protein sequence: CASSLTGGNENIQYF.

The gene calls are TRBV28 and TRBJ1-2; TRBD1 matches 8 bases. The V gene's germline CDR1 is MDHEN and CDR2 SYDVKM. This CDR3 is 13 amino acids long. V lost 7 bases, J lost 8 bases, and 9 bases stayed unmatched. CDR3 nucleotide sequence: TGTGCCAGCACCTCCAGGGGGCGATCAGGCTACACCTTC. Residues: CASTSRGRSGYTF.